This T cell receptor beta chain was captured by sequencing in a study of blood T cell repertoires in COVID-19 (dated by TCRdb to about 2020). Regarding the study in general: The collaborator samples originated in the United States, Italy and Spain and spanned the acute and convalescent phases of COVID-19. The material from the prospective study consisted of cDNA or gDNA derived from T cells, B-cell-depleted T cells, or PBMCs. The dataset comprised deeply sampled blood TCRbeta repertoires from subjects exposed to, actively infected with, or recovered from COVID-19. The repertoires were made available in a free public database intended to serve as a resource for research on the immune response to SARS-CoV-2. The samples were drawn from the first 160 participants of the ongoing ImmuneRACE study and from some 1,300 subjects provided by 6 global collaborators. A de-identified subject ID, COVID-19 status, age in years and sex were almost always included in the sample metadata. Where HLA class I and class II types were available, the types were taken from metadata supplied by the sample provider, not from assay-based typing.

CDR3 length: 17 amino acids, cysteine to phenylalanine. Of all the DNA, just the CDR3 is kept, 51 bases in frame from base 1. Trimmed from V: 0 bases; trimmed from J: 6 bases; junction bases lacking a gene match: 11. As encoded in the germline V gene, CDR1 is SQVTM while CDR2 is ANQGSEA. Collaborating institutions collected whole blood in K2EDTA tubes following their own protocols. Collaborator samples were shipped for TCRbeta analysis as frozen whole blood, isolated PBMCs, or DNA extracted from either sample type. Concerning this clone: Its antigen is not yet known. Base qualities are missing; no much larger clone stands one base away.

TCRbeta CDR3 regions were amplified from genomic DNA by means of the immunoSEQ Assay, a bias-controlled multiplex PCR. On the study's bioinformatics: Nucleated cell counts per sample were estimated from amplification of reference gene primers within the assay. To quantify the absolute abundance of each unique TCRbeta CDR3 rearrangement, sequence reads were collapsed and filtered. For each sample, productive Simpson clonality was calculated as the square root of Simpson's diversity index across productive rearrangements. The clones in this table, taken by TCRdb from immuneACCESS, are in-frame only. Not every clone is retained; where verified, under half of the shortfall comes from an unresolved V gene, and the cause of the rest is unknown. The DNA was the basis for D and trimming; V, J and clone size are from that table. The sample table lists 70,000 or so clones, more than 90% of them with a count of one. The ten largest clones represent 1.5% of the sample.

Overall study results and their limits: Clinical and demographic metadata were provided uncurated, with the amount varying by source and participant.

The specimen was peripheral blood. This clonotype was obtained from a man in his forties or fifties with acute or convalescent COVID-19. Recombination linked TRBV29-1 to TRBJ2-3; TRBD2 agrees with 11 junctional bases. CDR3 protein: CSVEDRASGGPLDTQYF. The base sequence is TGCAGCGTTGAAGATCGGGCTAGCGGGGGGCCGTTGGATACGCAGTATTTT.